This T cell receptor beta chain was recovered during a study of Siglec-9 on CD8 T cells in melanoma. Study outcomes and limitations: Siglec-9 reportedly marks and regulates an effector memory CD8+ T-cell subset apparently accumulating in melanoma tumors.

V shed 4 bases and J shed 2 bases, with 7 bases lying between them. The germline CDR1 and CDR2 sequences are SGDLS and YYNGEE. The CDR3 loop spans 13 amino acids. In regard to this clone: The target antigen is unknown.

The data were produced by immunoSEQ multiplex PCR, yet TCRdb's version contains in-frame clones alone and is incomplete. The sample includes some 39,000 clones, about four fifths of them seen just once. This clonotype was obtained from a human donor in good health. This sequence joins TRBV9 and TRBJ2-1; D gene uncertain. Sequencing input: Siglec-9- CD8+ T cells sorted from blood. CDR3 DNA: TGTGCCAGCAGCTCCGAGACCTACAATGAGCAGTTCTTC. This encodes CASSSETYNEQFF.